A selection of T cell receptor beta chains follows, all from one sample in a study of Graves' ophthalmopathy and Graves' hyperthyroidism. TCRdb reanalysed the multiplex PCR reads using MiXCR and keeps one entry per CDR3 protein. Of approximately 460,000 distinct CDR3 sequences listed, under 15% are singletons. Sequencing was performed on blood. The origin of the receptors is a woman in her thirties with Graves' ophthalmopathy. Both conserved end residues are part of each CDR3. D genes are given only for firm matches. Clone size is stated in some rows and not others, as once, few, many or a class when expanded.

len,abundance,j_gene,d_gene,v_gene,CDR3aa,CDR3nt
15,.,TRBJ2-5,.,TRBV28,CASSDHPRDQETQYF,TGTGCCAGCAGTGACCACCCCCGGGACCAAGAGACCCAATACTTC
13,.,TRBJ1-5,.,TRBV28,CASKGGLNQPQHF,TGTGCCAGCAAGGGGGGACTCAATCAGCCCCAGCATTTT
10,.,TRBJ2-5,.,TRBV29-1,CSVLEETQYF,TGCAGCGTCCTCGAAGAGACCCAGTACTTC
14,many,TRBJ2-2,.,TRBV6-2/TRBV6-3,CAGRSTVETGELFF,TGTGCCGGGCGGTCTACGGTGGAGACCGGGGAGCTGTTTTTT
13,few,TRBJ1-2,.,TRBV30,CAWSSGDGNGYTF,TGTGCCTGGAGTTCGGGGGACGGTAATGGCTACACCTTC
18,many,TRBJ1-1,.,TRBV11-2,CASSLSRDRRAKNTEAFF,TGTGCCAGCAGCTTATCTCGCGATCGGCGGGCGAAGAACACTGAAGCTTTCTTT
14,.,TRBJ1-1,.,TRBV13,CASSNSGVTTEAFF,TGTGCCAGCAGTAACTCAGGGGTTACCACTGAAGCTTTCTTT
12,many,TRBJ1-1,.,TRBV28,CASNRDIFEAFF,TGTGCCAGCAACCGGGACATATTTGAAGCTTTCTTT
15,.,TRBJ2-7,.,TRBV12-3/TRBV12-4,CASRLTAQKPYEQYF,TGTGCCAGCAGATTGACAGCACAAAAACCCTACGAGCAGTACTTC
15,many,TRBJ1-1,.,TRBV18,CASSPLEGGVTEAFF,TGTGCCAGCTCACCTCTAGAAGGGGGTGTTACTGAAGCTTTCTTT
14,few,TRBJ1-6,.,TRBV5-6,CASSLGHYNSPLHF,TGTGCCAGCAGCTTGGGACATTATAATTCACCCCTCCACTTT
15,.,TRBJ2-2,.,TRBV4-1,CASSQGVGGSGELFF,TGCGCCAGCAGCCAAGGTGTAGGGGGGTCCGGGGAGCTGTTTTTT
15,many,TRBJ1-2,TRBD1,TRBV5-1,CASSLDPGQVHGYTF,TGCGCCAGCAGCTTGGATCCGGGACAGGTCCATGGCTACACCTTC
15,many,TRBJ2-7,.,TRBV19,CASSIDARGAYEQYF,TGTGCCAGTAGTATAGATGCGAGGGGGGCCTACGAGCAGTACTTC
11,many,TRBJ2-5,.,TRBV28,CASSTSATQYF,TGTGCCAGCAGCACAAGTGCGACCCAGTACTTC
15,many,TRBJ1-5,TRBD1,TRBV6-5,CASNPGTGRNQPQHF,TGTGCCAGCAATCCCGGGACAGGCCGCAATCAGCCCCAGCATTTT
17,many,TRBJ2-7,.,TRBV7-8,CASSFLAGGARAYEQYF,TGTGCCAGCAGCTTTCTGGCAGGAGGCGCTAGAGCCTACGAGCAGTACTTC
15,many,TRBJ2-5,.,TRBV29-1,CSVPPWDTSEETQYF,TGCAGCGTTCCCCCCTGGGATACTAGTGAAGAGACCCAGTACTTC
16,few,TRBJ2-2,TRBD2,TRBV19,CASKGGGHRVTGELFF,TGTGCCAGTAAAGGCGGGGGGCATCGGGTCACCGGGGAGCTGTTTTTT
13,.,TRBJ2-2,.,TRBV3-1,CASSHRGYGELFF,TGTGCCAGCAGCCATCGGGGATACGGGGAGCTGTTTTTT
13,many,TRBJ2-5,.,TRBV3-1,CASSQGGGETQYF,TGTGCCAGCAGCCAGGGGGGGGGCGAGACCCAGTACTTC
16,many,TRBJ1-5,.,TRBV6-1,CASSEAYTRPNQPQHF,TGTGCCAGCAGTGAAGCGTATACCCGGCCCAATCAGCCCCAGCATTTT
15,many,TRBJ1-1,.,TRBV7-8,CASSLAGHSHTEAFF,TGTGCCAGCAGCTTAGCGGGACACTCGCACACTGAAGCTTTCTTT
15,many,TRBJ1-1,.,TRBV19,CASSIDRGSIPEAFF,TGTGCCAGTAGTATAGATAGAGGTTCCATCCCTGAAGCTTTCTTT
15,many,TRBJ1-1,.,TRBV20-1,CSAALGNGLNTEAFF,TGCAGTGCCGCCCTGGGGAACGGATTGAACACTGAAGCTTTCTTT
15,.,TRBJ2-5,.,TRBV7-9,CASRGSGVLSETQYF,TGTGCCAGCAGAGGATCCGGGGTGTTAAGCGAGACCCAGTACTTC
14,many,TRBJ2-2,.,TRBV27,CASTAGARTGELFF,TGTGCCAGTACGGCGGGGGCGCGAACCGGGGAGCTGTTTTTT
15,.,TRBJ2-7,TRBD1,TRBV7-2,CASSPLTGAQGEQYF,TGTGCCAGCAGCCCACTGACAGGGGCCCAGGGCGAGCAGTACTTC
13,many,TRBJ1-2,.,TRBV24-1,CATSDLQGLGYTF,TGTGCCACCAGTGATTTGCAGGGGTTGGGCTACACCTTC
14,.,TRBJ2-7,.,TRBV5-1,CASSLLGRGNEQYF,TGCGCCAGCAGCTTGTTGGGCAGGGGCAACGAGCAGTACTTC
14,few,TRBJ2-7,.,TRBV30,CAWSLEGRSYEQYF,TGTGCCTGGAGTTTAGAGGGGCGGTCCTACGAGCAGTACTTC
15,few,TRBJ2-7,TRBD1,TRBV14,CASSPQGALSYEQYF,TGTGCCAGCAGCCCACAGGGGGCCCTTTCCTACGAGCAGTACTTC
14,many,TRBJ1-5,.,TRBV2,CASTRQGVHQPQHF,TGTGCCAGCACCCGCCAGGGTGTGCATCAGCCCCAGCATTTT
15,.,TRBJ1-3,.,TRBV3-1,CASSQMGPDGNTIYF,TGTGCCAGCAGCCAAATGGGGCCGGATGGAAACACCATATATTTT
13,many,TRBJ1-1,.,TRBV30,CAWGEVVQSEAFF,TGTGCCTGGGGGGAGGTGGTCCAAAGTGAAGCTTTCTTT
14,many,TRBJ2-2,.,TRBV20-1,CSAFPRPTPGELFF,TGCAGTGCGTTCCCTCGGCCCACTCCCGGGGAGCTGTTTTTT
16,many,TRBJ2-5,.,TRBV11-2,CASSLLVGAREETQYF,TGTGCCAGCAGCTTATTGGTGGGAGCGAGGGAAGAGACCCAGTACTTC
14,many,TRBJ2-5,.,TRBV6-2/TRBV6-3,CASNETWIEETQYF,TGTGCCAGCAACGAGACTTGGATTGAAGAGACCCAGTACTTC
20,.,TRBJ2-5,TRBD2,TRBV4-1,CASSRDSTPGLAGNEETQYF,TGCGCCAGCAGCCGAGACAGTACACCGGGACTAGCGGGAAATGAAGAGACCCAGTACTTC
14,few,TRBJ2-5,TRBD1,TRBV2,CASRGQGRQETQYF,TGTGCCAGCAGGGGACAGGGTCGGCAAGAGACCCAGTACTTC
13,many,TRBJ1-1,.,TRBV6-5,CASRLKRNTEAFF,TGTGCCAGCAGACTAAAAAGGAACACTGAAGCTTTCTTT
18,many,TRBJ1-3,TRBD1,TRBV6-2/TRBV6-3,CASSYYLRTGKSRNTIYF,TGTGCCAGCAGTTACTACCTGAGGACAGGGAAGAGCAGAAACACCATATATTTT
11,many,TRBJ2-5,.,TRBV29-1,CSAVGVETQYF,TGCAGCGCCGTAGGGGTTGAGACCCAGTACTTC
11,many,TRBJ2-7,.,TRBV20-1,CSAVRGYEQYF,TGCAGTGCTGTACGGGGGTACGAGCAGTACTTC
15,few,TRBJ1-2,.,TRBV5-1,CASSSPGQMNYGYTF,TGCGCCAGCAGCTCTCCGGGACAAATGAACTATGGCTACACCTTC
15,many,TRBJ2-5,TRBD2,TRBV3-1,CASSRRTSGEETQYF,TGTGCCAGCAGCCGCAGGACTAGCGGGGAAGAGACCCAGTACTTC
15,many,TRBJ1-1,.,TRBV2,CASSAYSLQNTEAFF,TGTGCCAGCAGTGCCTACAGCCTACAAAACACTGAAGCTTTCTTT
15,many,TRBJ2-7,.,TRBV5-5,CASSLDQGPFYEQYF,TGTGCCAGCAGCTTGGATCAAGGGCCCTTCTACGAGCAGTACTTC
12,.,TRBJ2-5,.,TRBV12-3/TRBV12-4,CASSSSRESQYF,TGTGCCAGCAGTTCAAGTAGAGAGAGCCAGTACTTC
15,many,TRBJ2-5,TRBD1,TRBV29-1,CSVEVTGGFEETQYF,TGCAGCGTTGAGGTGACAGGGGGCTTTGAAGAGACCCAGTACTTC
16,many,TRBJ1-2,TRBD1,TRBV27,CASSLSRPGQGYGYTF,TGTGCCAGCAGTTTATCCCGGCCGGGACAGGGCTATGGCTACACCTTC
17,many,TRBJ2-3,TRBD2,TRBV6-2/TRBV6-3,CASSRPGLAGTTDTQYF,TGTGCCAGCAGCCGACCAGGACTAGCGGGAACCACAGATACGCAGTATTTT